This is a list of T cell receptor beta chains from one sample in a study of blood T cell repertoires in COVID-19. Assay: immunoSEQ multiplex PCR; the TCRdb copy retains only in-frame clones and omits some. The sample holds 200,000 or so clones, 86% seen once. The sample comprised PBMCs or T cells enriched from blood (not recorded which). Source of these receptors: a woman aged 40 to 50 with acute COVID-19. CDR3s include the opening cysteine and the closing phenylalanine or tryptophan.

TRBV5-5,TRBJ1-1,CASSTPPREAFF
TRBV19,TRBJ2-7,CASSIVVAGGYEQYF
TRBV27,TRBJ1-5,CASRGPRSNQPQHF
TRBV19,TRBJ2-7,CASSSYPAAGTGGREQYF
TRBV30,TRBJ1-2,CARQGNYGYTF
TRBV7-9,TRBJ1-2,CASSFAGQGAYGYTF
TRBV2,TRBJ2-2,CASSRFLAGAVNTGELFF
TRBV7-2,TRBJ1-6,CASSKWTGESSGNSLLHF
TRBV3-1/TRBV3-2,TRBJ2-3,CASSRESGLAGGPTDTQYF
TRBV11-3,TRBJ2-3,CASSLKAGGGTDTQYF
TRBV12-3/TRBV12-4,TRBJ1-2,CASSPGPSGYTF
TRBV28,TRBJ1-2,CASREDRGMNGYTF
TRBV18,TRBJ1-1,CASSPGADSTEAFF
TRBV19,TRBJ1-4,CASSATGGSVGKLFF
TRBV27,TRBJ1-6,CASSRPDRNAPLHF
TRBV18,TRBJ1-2,CASSPPGYGYTF
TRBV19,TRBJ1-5,CASQYRTSQPQHF
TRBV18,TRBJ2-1,CASSQSASSYNEQFF
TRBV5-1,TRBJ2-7,CASSEGQGIYEQYF
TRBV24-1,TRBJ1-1,CATSDLHRDSNTEAFF
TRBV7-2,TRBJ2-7,CASSTRGGGFLYEQYF
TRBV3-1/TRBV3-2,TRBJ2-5,CASSPLEAGLETQYF
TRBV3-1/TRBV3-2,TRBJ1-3,CASSQWGGSGNTIYF
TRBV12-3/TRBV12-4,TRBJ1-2,CASSLNREGYTF
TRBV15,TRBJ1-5,CATSREPENQPQHF
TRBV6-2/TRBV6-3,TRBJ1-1,CASSRTGLEAFF
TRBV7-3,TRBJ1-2,CASTLSVLGYTF
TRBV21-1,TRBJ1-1,CASSSNTDRGDGHTEAFF
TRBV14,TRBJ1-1,CASSHRVPGAEAFF
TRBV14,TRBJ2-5,CASSLEGAWGTQYF
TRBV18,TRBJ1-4,CASSAGVYEKLFF
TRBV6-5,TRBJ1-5,CASSRQGDGNQPQHF
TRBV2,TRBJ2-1,CASSLQTSGAFFWPQFF
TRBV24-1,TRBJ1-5,CATSEGQGGPQHF
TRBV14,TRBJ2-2,CASSQDLGNTGELFF
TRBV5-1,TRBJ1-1,CASSYSGTGFTEAFF
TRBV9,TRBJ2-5,CASSVASQETQYF
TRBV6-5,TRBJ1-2,CASSYSSRMNYGYTF
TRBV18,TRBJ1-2,CASSPITGQGSGYGYTF
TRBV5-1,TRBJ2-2,CASSLGRGNTGELFF